What follows are 24 T cell receptor beta chains derived from one specimen sequenced in a study of T cell responses to AZD1222 COVID-19 vaccine. TCRdb keeps only in-frame clones here, not all; method: immunoSEQ multiplex PCR. The sample holds 150,000 or so clones, more than 85% seen once. The sample in question was peripheral blood, obtained on day 0 of AZD1222 vaccination. Receptor source: an adult in good health.

J is TRBJ1-3 and V is TRBV11-2; D gene uncertain. The V and J ends lost 5 bases and 1 base respectively, with 9 bases between them. Germline CDR1 is SGHAT and CDR2 is FQNNGV. CDR3 size: 14 residues. For the CDR3, the DNA is TGTGCCAGCAGCCCAGCGGCATCTGGAAACACCATATATTTT. It yields the protein CASSPAASGNTIYF.

The J gene is TRBJ2-7, the V gene TRBV5-5; TRBD2 agrees at 9 bases. Losses at the gene ends were 5 bases for V and 3 bases for J; bases not matched to a gene: 9. The germline gives CDR1 SGHKS, CDR2 YYEKEE (reference sequence). The CDR3 loop spans 15 amino acids. The CDR3 here is CASRLNPSGNYEQYF. As DNA, the CDR3 is TGTGCCAGCAGACTAAACCCTAGCGGGAACTACGAGCAGTACTTC. The complete variable domain, with remaining parts taken from reference TRBV5-5 and TRBJ2-7, reads DAGVTQSPTHLIKTRGQQVTLRCSPISGHKSVSWYQQVLGQGPQFIFQYYEKEERGRGNFPDRFSARQFPNYSSELNVNALLLGDSALYLCASRLNPSGNYEQYFGPGTRLTVT.

The rearrangement joins TRBV5-1 to TRBJ2-1; 16 bases align to TRBD2. The CDR3 has 17 amino acids. Germline V gene sequence: CDR1 SGHRS, CDR2 YFSETQ. J lost 15 bases, V lost 1 base, and 13 bases had no gene match. The CDR3 spells CASSLMGLAGGNSMAFF. CDR3 bases: TGCGCCAGCAGCTTGATGGGACTAGCGGGAGGGAATAGTATGGCGTTCTTC.

The chain joins TRBV5-4 to TRBJ2-1; 11 nucleotides match TRBD2. After removal of 6 bases from V and 4 bases from J, the junction contained 6 bases not matched to a gene. The CDR3 consists of 15 residues. The germline gives CDR1 SGHNT, CDR2 YYREEE (reference sequence). The CDR3 bases are TGTGCCAGCACCCGGGGACTAGCGGATTACAATGAGCAGTTCTTC. This sequence encodes CASTRGLADYNEQFF. Complete variable domain (other parts from reference TRBV5-4 and TRBJ2-1): ETGVTQSPTHLIKTRGQQVTLRCSSQSGHNTVSWYQQALGQGPQFIFQYYREEENGRGNFPPRFSGLQFPNYSSELNVNALELDDSALYLCASTRGLADYNEQFFGPGTRLTVL.

This chain uses TRBV7-9 with TRBJ2-7; 8 bases agree with TRBD1. The germline CDR1 and CDR2 sequences are SEHNR and FQNEAQ (reference sequence). V lost 2 bases to trimming and J lost 6 bases; unmatched junction nucleotides: 6. The CDR3 sequence is 14 residues long. The CDR3 DNA is TGTGCCAGCAGCTTACCAGGGGGCTCCGTCGAGCAGTACTTC. Translation gives CASSLPGGSVEQYF.

V and J are TRBV29-1 and TRBJ2-1, with D possibly matching TRBD2 (5 bases). The CDR3 loop spans 15 amino acids. Germline V gene lookup returns CDR1 SQVTM and CDR2 ANQGSEA. V lost 7 bases to trimming and J lost 0 bases, with 16 bases between them. The CDR3 nucleotides read TGCAGCGGGGCTAGCTCAGTCGTCTCCTACAATGAGCAGTTCTTC. Translated: CSGASSVVSYNEQFF.

The rearrangement joins TRBV2 to TRBJ2-7, with TRBD1 identical over 10 bases. In germline, CDR1 is SNHLY, CDR2 FYNNEI. The CDR3 runs 15 residues. After removal of 5 bases from V and 0 bases from J, the junction contained 4 bases not matched to a gene. The CDR3 sequence: CASSRDRGSSYEQYF. The CDR3 nucleotides read TGTGCCAGCAGTCGGGACAGGGGATCCTCCTACGAGCAGTACTTC.

This clone was observed once. J is TRBJ2-7 and V is TRBV19; TRBD1 is a possible D gene (6 bases). This CDR3 has 13 amino acids. Between the trimmed V and J ends, which lost 3 bases and 2 bases, there was a span of 8 bases. Germline CDR1 and CDR2: LNHDA and SQIVND (reference sequence). The CDR3 DNA reads TGTGCCAGTAGTATCCCAGGGGCCTACGAGCAGTACTTC. Its protein product is CASSIPGAYEQYF.

The gene calls are TRBV28 and TRBJ2-7; TRBD1 or TRBD2 may be the D gene (5 bases each). CDR3 length: 14 amino acids. Per the germline V gene, CDR1 is MDHEN and CDR2 is SYDVKM. Trimming left V 6 bases short and J 5 bases short, with 17 bases between. CDR3 coding DNA: TGTGCCAGCAGCTATACAGGAGGTTCCGACGAGCAGTACTTC. It is translated as CASSYTGGSDEQYF.

The chain uses TRBV6-5 and TRBJ1-5; perhaps TRBD1 as D (5 bases). Germline values: CDR1 MNHEY, CDR2 SVGAGI. The CDR3 extends over 13 amino acids. Trimming left V 7 bases short and J 8 bases short, with 15 bases between. The CDR3 region is CASNLVRGEPQHF. Here the CDR3 DNA reads TGTGCCAGCAACCTGGTGCGGGGGGAGCCCCAGCATTTT.

The V gene is TRBV5-4, the J gene TRBJ2-5, with TRBD2 as a possible D gene (5 bases). V lost 0 bases and J lost 4, with 7 bases in between. Germline V CDR1 and CDR2: SGHNT, YYREEE (reference sequence). The CDR3 has 13 amino acids. The CDR3 DNA sequence: TGTGCCAGCAGCTTGGGGGGAGTAGAGACCCAGTACTTC. Translating it yields CASSLGGVETQYF.

CDR3 DNA: TGTGCCAGCAGTTACAGGCACACAGATACGCAGTATTTT. Protein sequence: CASSYRHTDTQYF. The chain uses TRBV6-6 and TRBJ2-3, with D hard to call. CDR3 size: 13 residues. Per germline, CDR1 MNHNY and CDR2 SVGAGI (reference sequence). The V and J ends lost 2 bases and 2 bases respectively, with 5 bases between them.

J is TRBJ2-7 and V is TRBV6-2 or TRBV6-3; the match to TRBD1 covers 9 bases. This CDR3 has 16 residues. Trimming took 5 bases from V and 5 from J; bases not matched to a gene: 13. Germline values: CDR1 MNHEY, CDR2 SVGEGT. The CDR3 region is CASSTRGTGYLNEQYF. CDR3 nucleotides: TGTGCCAGCAGTACCCGAGGGACAGGGTACCTTAACGAGCAGTACTTC.

This clone was seen a handful of times. The chain combines TRBV28 with TRBJ2-3; 12 bases fit TRBD2. The germline V gene encodes CDR1 MDHEN and CDR2 SYDVKM. J gave up 4 bases and V 4 bases, and 9 bases lay outside the gene matches. The CDR3 spans 17 residues. The CDR3 sequence is CASSSPYRLAGADTQYF. CDR3 nucleotides: TGTGCCAGCAGTTCTCCCTACCGACTAGCGGGAGCAGATACGCAGTATTTT. Looking up the rest from reference TRBV28 and TRBJ2-3 gives the full variable domain: DVKVTQSSRYLVKRTGEKVFLECVQDMDHENMFWYRQDPGLGLRLIYFSYDVKMKEKGDIPEGYSVSREKKERFSLILESASTNQTSMYLCASSSPYRLAGADTQYFGPGTRLTVL.

J is TRBJ2-3 and V is TRBV25-1; D remains ambiguous. The germline V and J ends were trimmed by 1 base and 3 bases, with 14 bases remaining between them. The germline V gene encodes CDR1 MGHDK and CDR2 SYGVNS. The CDR3 extends over 16 amino acids. Here the CDR3 reads CASSEWSVFPTDTQYF. CDR3 sequence (DNA): TGTGCCAGCAGTGAATGGAGCGTTTTTCCAACAGATACGCAGTATTTT.

The chain couples TRBV2 to TRBJ1-5, with 8 bases lining up with TRBD1. Germline CDR1 and CDR2: SNHLY and FYNNEI. There are 13 residues in the CDR3. Germline trimming cut 6 bases from V and 6 bases from J; bases unmatched to any gene: 4. CDR3 amino acids: CASRNRGSQPQHF. CDR3 nucleotide sequence: TGTGCCAGCAGGAACAGGGGGTCTCAGCCCCAGCATTTT. Variable domain in full (rest from reference TRBV2 and TRBJ1-5): EPEVTQTPSHQVTQMGQEVILRCVPISNHLYFYWYRQILGQKVEFLVSFYNNEISEKSEIFDDQFSVERPDGSNFTLKIRSTKLEDSAMYFCASRNRGSQPQHFGDGTRLSIL.

The CDR3 is CASSLRRGLAPYEQYF. The CDR3 nucleotides read TGCGCCAGCAGCTTGCGTAGGGGCTTGGCACCCTACGAGCAGTACTTC. The gene calls are TRBV5-1 and TRBJ2-7; D is possibly TRBD1 (5 bases). This CDR3 comprises 16 residues. The V gene's germline CDR1 is SGHRS and CDR2 YFSETQ. V was cut by 1 base and J by 2 bases, with 16 bases left in between.

This rearrangement joins TRBV7-2 to TRBJ2-1; 13 nucleotides match TRBD2. The trim removed 4 bases at V and 3 bases at J, leaving 9 bases unmatched. Germline V gene lookup returns CDR1 SGHTA and CDR2 FQGNSA. This CDR3 comprises 18 residues. The CDR3 DNA reads as TGTGCCAGCAGCTCCCGGACTAGCGGGAGAAGGAGCTACAATGAGCAGTTCTTC. It is translated as CASSSRTSGRRSYNEQFF. The full variable domain, completed using reference TRBV7-2 and TRBJ2-1, is GAGVSQSPSNKVTEKGKDVELRCDPISGHTALYWYRQSLGQGLEFLIYFQGNSAPDKSGLPSDRFSAERTGGSVSTLTIQRTQQEDSAVYLCASSSRTSGRRSYNEQFFGPGTRLTVL.

The chain joins TRBV10-3 to TRBJ1-1, with TRBD1 matching over 7 bases. This CDR3 has 13 residues. CDR1 is ENHRY, CDR2 SYGVKD, per germline. V dropped 6 bases and J dropped 0; count of bases not matched to a gene: 1. The CDR3 reads CAIRGQLNTEAFF. CDR3 DNA sequence: TGTGCCATCAGGGGACAGCTGAACACTGAAGCTTTCTTT.

The chain links TRBV5-3 to TRBJ1-5; D possibly corresponds to TRBD1 (5 bases). TRBV5-3 is an open reading frame, and its role is uncertain. Trimming pared 4 bases from V and 3 bases from J, leaving 11 bases between. This CDR3 contains 14 residues. The CDR3 region is CARSTGPHNQPQHF. The CDR3 DNA sequence: TGTGCCAGAAGCACGGGGCCTCACAATCAGCCCCAGCATTTT.

This clone has just a few counts. The chain links TRBV2 to TRBJ2-2, with 9 nucleotides matching TRBD2. Germline V gives CDR1 SNHLY, CDR2 FYNNEI. CDR3 length: 17 residues. J lost 5 bases, V lost 1 base, and 8 bases had no gene match. The CDR3 protein is CASSEGQVAGVTGELFF. CDR3 sequence (DNA): TGTGCCAGCAGTGAAGGTCAGGTAGCGGGAGTTACCGGGGAGCTGTTTTTT.

The V and J genes are TRBV3-1 (or the pseudogene TRBV3-2) and TRBJ2-7; D possibly matches TRBD1 or TRBD2 (5 bases each). The V end was cut by 7 bases, the J end by 3 bases, with 16 bases between. Germline V lookup: CDR1 LGHDT, CDR2 YNNKEL (reference sequence). There are 14 residues in the CDR3. CDR3 nucleotides: TGTGCCAGCACCCCTGGGACGGAATACTACGAGCAGTACTTC. It is translated as CASTPGTEYYEQYF.

V and J are TRBV6-2 or TRBV6-3 and TRBJ2-1; TRBD1 is a possible D gene (5 bases). CDR3 size: 16 residues. Germline V lookup: CDR1 MNHEY, CDR2 SVGEGT. Between the trimmed V and J ends, which lost 3 bases and 5 bases, there was a span of 17 bases. CDR3 nucleotide sequence: TGTGCCAGCAGTTATCTGACCCTAGGGGTAAACAATGAGCAGTTCTTC. Translating it yields CASSYLTLGVNNEQFF.

This chain connects TRBV3-1 (or the pseudogene TRBV3-2) to TRBJ2-5; D perhaps matches TRBD2 (5 bases). From germline, CDR1 is LGHDT and CDR2 YNNKEL (reference sequence). This CDR3 is 13 amino acids long. V lost 6 bases to trimming and J lost 1 base, with 9 bases between them. The CDR3 sequence: CASSQRLQETQYF. The CDR3 nucleotides read TGTGCCAGCAGTCAGCGGCTCCAAGAGACCCAGTACTTC.